Presented here are 18 T cell receptor beta chains from one specimen sequenced in a study of blood T cells in healthy people across ages. Primers used in a second PCR of about 7 to 11 cycles were a sample-barcoded 5' primer and a J-beta primer mix. TCRdb fed the 5' RACE reads into MiXCR, producing one record per CDR3 protein. Among just over 800,000 distinct CDR3 sequences, about 62% were seen once, and the ten largest hold around a quarter. The source material was blood. Receptors were obtained from a man aged 25 to 40 in good health.

This clonotype was observed at least ten times. The chain joins TRBV6-2 or TRBV6-3 to TRBJ2-1; D remains unclear. V was pared by 4 bases and J by 5 bases, with 12 bases between. The germline gives CDR1 MNHEY, CDR2 SVGEGT. The CDR3 runs to 14 residues. The CDR3 reads CASSSHQFHNEQFF. The CDR3 bases are TGTGCCAGCAGTTCCCATCAATTCCACAATGAGCAGTTCTTC.

The chain uses TRBV12-3 or TRBV12-4 and TRBJ2-7, with D perhaps matching TRBD1 or TRBD2 (5 bases each). Trimming left V 0 bases short and J 3 bases short, with 12 bases between. The CDR3 is 15 residues long. CDR3 sequence: CASSLAGPRFYEQYF. The CDR3 nucleotides are TGTGCCAGCAGTTTAGCGGGACCCAGATTCTACGAGCAGTACTTC.

A few counts support this clonotype. The genes are TRBV10-3 and TRBJ2-4; 8 bases match TRBD2. The J call may be faulty, since TRBJ2-7 better matches the DNA end. This CDR3 is 14 amino acids long. The germline gives CDR1 ENHRY, CDR2 SYGVKD. CDR3 nucleotide sequence: TGTGCCATCAGTGTAGCCGGGACTAGGGACGAGCAGTACTTC. Its protein product is CAISVAGTRDEQYF.

This chain joins TRBV29-1 and TRBJ1-1; a possible D gene is TRBD1 (5 bases). CDR3 length: 11 amino acids. Germline V gene lookup returns CDR1 SQVTM and CDR2 ANQGSEA. V lost 5 bases and J 5 bases, leaving 9 bases between the germline ends. For the CDR3, the DNA is TGCAGCGTTCGGGGGGGAACTGAAGCTTTCTTT. Its translation: CSVRGGTEAFF.

This clonotype has more than one count but fewer than ten. The gene calls are TRBV4-2 and TRBJ2-7; D is ambiguous. With 1 base removed from V and 5 bases from J, the gap between germline ends came to 15 bases. This CDR3 is 15 amino acids long. CDR1 LGHNA and CDR2 YNFKEQ come from the germline V gene. Written as DNA, the CDR3 is TGTGCCAGCAGCCAAGTAGCCGCTCAGGTGGACGAGCAGTACTTC. Translating gives CASSQVAAQVDEQYF.

The J gene is TRBJ2-4, the V gene TRBV6-2 or TRBV6-3; D is perhaps TRBD2 (6 bases). The DNA end is more similar to TRBJ2-7, so the J call may be wrong. Germline V gene data show CDR1 as MNHEY and CDR2 as SVGEGT. The CDR3 consists of 12 residues. The CDR3 sequence is CASNIGGYEQYF. The CDR3 coding sequence is TGTGCCAGCAATATCGGGGGCTACGAGCAGTACTTC.

The sample holds a few counts of this clonotype. At one of its ends the junction is not consistent with the germline gene, which may arise from a read error. This chain connects TRBV28 to TRBJ2-7; D not certain. Germline loops: CDR1 MDHEN, CDR2 SYDVKM. The CDR3 is 14 amino acids. CDR3 residues: CASSVSGSSFEQYF. The CDR3 bases are TGTGCCAGCAGTGTCTCTGGGTCCTCCTTCGAGCAGTACTTC.

This chain joins TRBV15 and TRBJ1-1, with 10 bases matching TRBD1. Germline trimming cut 3 bases from V and 5 bases from J; bases unmatched to any gene: 6. The length of the CDR3 is 15 residues. Germline-derived CDR1 and CDR2 are LNHNV and YYDKDF (reference sequence). The CDR3 spells CATSSAGTGDTEAFF. The CDR3 bases are TGTGCCACCAGCAGTGCCGGGACAGGGGATACTGAAGCTTTCTTT.

This clonotype has at least ten counts. The V gene is TRBV3-1, the J gene TRBJ2-2, with 9 bases fitting TRBD1. CDR1 and CDR2 from the germline V gene are LGHDT and YNNKEL (reference sequence). The CDR3 is made up of 16 amino acids. J was trimmed by 6 bases and V by 7 bases; bases with no gene match: 12. CDR3 sequence: CASTPFSGTGPGELFF. In nucleotides, the CDR3 is TGTGCCAGCACGCCCTTTTCCGGGACAGGGCCCGGGGAGCTGTTTTTT.

Concerning this clonotype itself: An end of the junction differs from the germline gene, which may be a read error. The rearrangement links TRBV7-3 to TRBJ2-3; D might be TRBD1 (5 bases). In germline, CDR1 is SGHTA, CDR2 FQGTGA. There are 16 residues in the CDR3. The CDR3 is CASSLTGGASPDTQYF. As DNA, the CDR3 is TGTGCCAGCAGCTTAACGGGTGGGGCCTCCCCAGATACGCAATATTTT.

The chain is built from TRBV4-3 and TRBJ2-7; TRBD2 matches at 11 bases. Trimming cost V 0 bases and J 5 bases; bases outside gene matches: 6. In germline, CDR1 is LGHNA, CDR2 YSLEER. The CDR3 has 16 residues. CDR3 nucleotide sequence: TGCGCCAGCAGCCAAGATCTAGCGGGGGGCCTCGACGAGCAGTACTTC. This gives the protein CASSQDLAGGLDEQYF.

This clonotype has a handful of counts. CDR3 protein: CASSLDGRGEQYF. CDR3 nucleotide sequence: TGTGCCAGCAGTTTAGACGGCCGGGGGGAGCAGTACTTC. The chain employs TRBV27 and TRBJ2-7, with a possible D match to TRBD2 (6 bases). The germline V and J ends were trimmed by 2 bases and 7 bases, with 12 bases remaining between them. Germline values: CDR1 MNHEY, CDR2 SMNVEV (reference sequence). CDR3 length: 13 amino acids.

In this sample, this clonotype turned up a few times. V is TRBV6-6 and J is TRBJ2-5; D uncertain. The CDR3 contains 15 residues. Germline V lookup: CDR1 MNHNY, CDR2 SVGAGI (reference sequence). Trimming cost V 6 bases and J 5 bases, with 19 bases left between them. CDR3 protein: CASSPVGFDRETQYF. CDR3 nucleotide sequence: TGTGCCAGCAGCCCCGTAGGGTTTGATAGGGAGACCCAGTACTTC.

This clonotype has just a few counts. J is TRBJ2-7 and V is TRBV28; D is unresolved. From germline, CDR1 is MDHEN and CDR2 SYDVKM. Trimming pared 6 bases from V and 5 bases from J, leaving 8 bases between. The CDR3 spans 11 residues. The CDR3 protein is CASRAYHEQYF. Written as DNA, the CDR3 is TGTGCCAGCAGAGCCTACCACGAGCAGTACTTC.

The V call is TRBV12-3 or TRBV12-4, the J call TRBJ2-5; weak D call: TRBD2 (6 bases). CDR3 length equals 15 residues. Trimming took 5 bases from V and 4 from J, leaving 17 bases between them. CDR3 sequence: CASSTPRGVRETQYF. CDR3 nucleotide sequence: TGTGCCAGCAGTACCCCGCGGGGAGTTCGAGAGACCCAGTACTTC.

The chain recombines TRBV7-2 with TRBJ2-7; TRBD2 aligns across 10 bases. CDR3 length: 14 amino acids. J lost 3 bases, V lost 5 bases, and 4 bases had no gene match. From germline, CDR1 is SGHTA and CDR2 FQGNSA. The CDR3 loop is CASSNSGGRYEQYF. The CDR3 region has the DNA TGTGCCAGCAGCAATAGCGGGGGGCGCTACGAGCAGTACTTC.

This clonotype was detected only once. CDR3 residues: CSARDGGGVGTEAFF. The CDR3 nucleotides are TGCAGTGCTAGAGATGGAGGAGGGGTGGGTACTGAAGCTTTCTTT. The chain uses TRBV20-1 and TRBJ1-1; tentatively, D is TRBD1 (5 bases). The germline CDR1 and CDR2 sequences are DFQATT and SNEGSKA (reference sequence). The CDR3 has 15 residues. Trimming shortened V by 0 bases and J by 5 bases, and 16 bases separated the two germline ends.

The chain combines TRBV6-2 or TRBV6-3 with TRBJ2-1, with a weak D call TRBD1 (6 bases). The CDR3 runs 15 residues. The germline gives CDR1 MNHEY, CDR2 SVGEGT. The V end was cut by 6 bases, the J end by 2 bases, with 14 bases between. This chain's CDR3 is CASSLNRVPYNEQFF. DNA for the CDR3: TGTGCCAGCAGCTTAAACAGGGTCCCCTACAATGAGCAGTTCTTC.